This passage covers 11 T cell receptor beta chains from one sample sequenced in a study of technical replicates of blood from a handful of donors (dated by TCRdb to the late 2010s). Libraries came from the immunoSEQ multiplex PCR assay. TCRdb stores this immuneACCESS table with in-frame sequences only. Part of the clones is absent; in the studies checked, under half of the shortfall reflects unresolved V genes, and no reason is known for the rest. The table for this sample lists around 84,000 clones; 97% of them were counted only once. Clones ranked in the top ten supply more than 0.15% of the sample. Sequencing input: T cells isolated from PBMCs. These receptors were obtained from a human donor in good health.

This clone was recorded only once. This chain links TRBV29-1 with TRBJ2-2; 8 bases match TRBD1. V dropped 3 bases and J dropped 5; count of bases not matched to a gene: 5. Looked up from germline, CDR1 is SQVTM and CDR2 is ANQGSEA. The CDR3 length is 14 residues. In DNA, the CDR3 is TGCAGCGTTGAGGACAGGGAGGTTACCGGGGAGCTGTTTTTT. It encodes CSVEDREVTGELFF.

The chain carries TRBV7-9 and TRBJ2-7; possibly TRBD1 for D (5 bases). The germline V gene has CDR1 SEHNR and CDR2 FQNEAQ (reference sequence). V was cut by 4 bases and J by 7 bases, with 23 bases left in between. This CDR3 comprises 16 residues. Here the CDR3 reads CASSSPMGLTVGEQYF. The CDR3 nucleotides are TGTGCCAGCAGCTCACCCATGGGGCTGACGGTGGGGGAGCAGTACTTC. Using reference TRBV7-9 and TRBJ2-7 for the parts outside the CDR3, the full variable domain is DTGVSQNPRHKITKRGQNVTFRCDPISEHNRLYWYRQTLGQGPEFLTYFQNEAQLEKSRLLSDRFSAERPKGSFSTLEIQRTEQGDSAMYLCASSSPMGLTVGEQYFGPGTRLTVT.

The J gene is TRBJ2-7, the V gene TRBV5-1, with D tentatively TRBD2 (5 bases). This CDR3 spans 15 amino acids. Trimming removed 4 bases at V and 2 bases at J, with 16 bases between. In germline, CDR1 is SGHRS, CDR2 YFSETQ. CDR3: CASSVGDRDTYEQYF. CDR3 sequence (DNA): TGCGCCAGCAGCGTTGGGGATCGGGATACCTACGAGCAGTACTTC.

The genes are TRBV27 and TRBJ2-1, with TRBD1 as a possible D gene (6 bases). CDR3 length equals 16 residues. The V and J ends lost 3 bases and 9 bases respectively, with 21 bases between them. The V gene's germline CDR1 is MNHEY and CDR2 SMNVEV (reference sequence). Here the CDR3 reads CASSFDGGTPSGEQFF. In DNA, the CDR3 is TGTGCCAGCAGTTTTGATGGTGGGACACCAAGTGGTGAGCAGTTCTTC.

This chain links TRBV19 with TRBJ2-7; 7 positions agree with TRBD1. This CDR3 region has 12 residues. After removal of 6 bases from V and 2 bases from J, the junction contained 1 base not matched to a gene. CDR1 is LNHDA and CDR2 is SQIVND in the germline V gene (reference sequence). CDR3 loop: CASSQGAYEQYF. The CDR3 DNA reads as TGTGCCAGTAGCCAGGGGGCCTACGAGCAGTACTTC.

The chain is built from TRBV13 and TRBJ2-7; no definite D call. The CDR3 totals 13 residues. The germline V and J ends were trimmed by 0 bases and 5 bases, with 8 bases remaining between them. The V gene's germline CDR1 is PRHDT and CDR2 FYEKMQ (reference sequence). CDR3 in amino acids: CASSLGHQNEQYF. CDR3 nucleotides: TGTGCCAGCAGCTTAGGGCACCAGAACGAGCAGTACTTC.

The chain carries TRBV15 and TRBJ2-1; 7 bases are a match to TRBD2. The CDR3 extends over 16 amino acids. V was clipped by 1 base and J by 0 bases; unmatched bases: 3. CDR1 LNHNV and CDR2 YYDKDF come from the germline V gene (reference sequence). CDR3 sequence (DNA): TGTGCCACCAGCAGAGGGCTAGCGGACTCCTACAATGAGCAGTTCTTC. This gives the protein CATSRGLADSYNEQFF.

This chain uses TRBV10-2 with TRBJ1-3; D is possibly TRBD1 (6 bases). The CDR3 has 14 amino acids. The V end lost 6 bases, the J end lost 4 bases, and 13 bases lay between the germline ends. Germline-derived CDR1 and CDR2 are WSHSY and SAAADI. The CDR3 sequence is CASRAQGSGNTIYF. Here the CDR3 DNA reads TGCGCCAGCAGGGCGCAGGGGTCCGGAAACACCATATATTTT.

The chain joins TRBV5-1 to TRBJ2-5, with a tentative D call TRBD2 (5 bases). Trimming took 3 bases from V and 5 from J, leaving 14 bases between them. The germline gives CDR1 SGHRS, CDR2 YFSETQ. The CDR3 is made up of 14 amino acids. The CDR3 region is CASSWEFPRETQYF. In DNA form, the CDR3 reads TGCGCCAGCAGCTGGGAGTTCCCTCGGGAGACCCAGTACTTC.

For this clone: Other DNA sequences in the same sample also yield this CDR3. This chain joins TRBV5-1 and TRBJ1-1, with D possibly matching TRBD1 (6 bases). Looked up from germline, CDR1 is SGHRS and CDR2 is YFSETQ. V gave up 4 bases and J gave up 1 base, with 8 bases separating them. The CDR3 has 13 residues. The CDR3 region is CASSLQGNTEAFF. The CDR3 DNA sequence: TGCGCCAGCAGCCTACAGGGGAACACTGAAGCTTTCTTT.

The genes are TRBV20-1 and TRBJ2-1; D remains unclear. This CDR3 is 11 amino acids long. Germline loops: CDR1 DFQATT, CDR2 SNEGSKA (reference sequence). The germline V and J ends were trimmed by 7 bases and 8 bases, with 12 bases remaining between them. The CDR3 bases are TGCAGTGTAGAGGTACGGCATGAGCAGTTCTTC. Protein: CSVEVRHEQFF.